Sequencing of this T cell receptor beta chain was carried out in a study of blood T cell repertoires in COVID-19. About the research overall: COVID-19 samples, acute and convalescent, were from the United States, Italy and Spain. The cDNA or gDNA used as material had been derived from T cells, B-cell-depleted T cells, or PBMCs.

Authors' data handling: Amplified reference gene primers provided the basis for estimating nucleated cell counts. Clones were read by immunoSEQ multiplex PCR, and TCRdb kept only the in-frame ones, dropping some. The DNA was the basis for D and trimming; V, J and clone size are from that table. The sample has approximately 50,000 clones; approximately 90% are singletons. The V gene's germline CDR1 is MNHEY and CDR2 SVGAGI. There are 14 residues in the CDR3. Trimming took 6 bases from V and 6 from J; bases not matched to a gene: 6. V is TRBV6-5 and J is TRBJ2-2, with TRBD2 identical over 8 bases. Source material: peripheral blood. The sequence derives from a man aged 45-60 years with acute or convalescent COVID-19. CDR3 in DNA: TGTGCCAGCAGGGAGGGAGCGGGGGCCGGGGAGCTGTTTTTT. Translation: CASREGAGAGELFF.